The clone carrying this TCR beta chain occurred a few times. No antigen is known for it. These data belong to a study of T-cell memory formation after mild COVID-19. TCRdb re-analysed the 5' RACE reads in MiXCR, keeping a single row per CDR3 protein. The sample shows roughly 170,000 distinct CDR3 sequences, over 20% of them seen only once. V lost 2 bases and J lost 2, with 8 bases in between. The CDR3 has 14 residues. Germline lookup yields CDR1 KGHSH and CDR2 LQKENI. Findings and limits, study-wide: Mainly in CM and EM were contracting CD4+ clones; CD8+ were in EMRA.

The material sequenced was PBMCs or a T cell subset sorted from them (not recorded which). The clonotype originates from an adult woman who had mild COVID-19 (a few samples of this study predate the infection). Cell type and time point are not known. The chain has TRBV18 and TRBJ2-3, with D unresolved. DNA of the CDR3: TGTGCCAGCTCACCATTCCCTCCCACAGATACGCAGTATTTT. This translates into CASSPFPPTDTQYF.